The next 23 T cell receptor beta chains were all read from a single sample in a study of blood T cells in healthy people across ages. With a J-beta primer mix and a sample-barcoded 5' primer, a second PCR ran about 7 to 12 cycles. Each CDR3 protein gets one entry after TCRdb re-called the 5' RACE reads with MiXCR. In the table there are 600,000 to 1,000,000 distinct CDR3 sequences, 25% of which are singletons. This sample was shared with a second study, whose subject was T cells of mothers and their children.

The source material was blood. All receptors come from a boy aged 5 to 17 in good health.

The chain is built from TRBV20-1 and TRBJ2-1; TRBD2 matches 9 bases. The CDR3 is 16 amino acids. Germline CDR1 and CDR2: DFQATT and SNEGSKA (reference sequence). With 0 bases clipped from V and 0 bases from J, the junction kept 3 bases outside the gene matches. As DNA, the CDR3 is TGCAGTGCTAGAGATGTGCGGGGGGGCTCCTACAATGAGCAGTTCTTC. It is translated as CSARDVRGGSYNEQFF.

This rearrangement joins TRBV7-2 to TRBJ2-5; 10 bases agree with TRBD2. Losses at the gene ends were 2 bases for V and 5 bases for J; bases not matched to a gene: 8. The CDR3 is 16 amino acids. Germline V gene lookup returns CDR1 SGHTA and CDR2 FQGNSA. CDR3 sequence: CASSLLPSGSGETQYF. The DNA of the CDR3 is TGTGCCAGCAGCTTACTCCCTAGCGGGAGCGGTGAGACCCAGTACTTC.

The rearrangement joins TRBV6-2 or TRBV6-3 to TRBJ2-5; 10 bases are shared with TRBD1. The CDR3 is 14 residues long. Germline CDR1 and CDR2: MNHEY and SVGEGT. V dropped 1 base and J dropped 5; count of bases not matched to a gene: 1. CDR3 in DNA: TGTGCCAGCAGTTACTGGGACAGGGGTGAGACCCAGTACTTC. This gives the protein CASSYWDRGETQYF.

This clonotype was counted a single time. The V and J genes are TRBV20-1 and TRBJ2-5; TRBD2 is a possible D gene (5 bases). Per the germline V gene, CDR1 is DFQATT and CDR2 is SNEGSKA (reference sequence). V lost 0 bases to trimming and J lost 3 bases, with 8 bases between them. There are 13 residues in the CDR3. CDR3 DNA: TGCAGTGCTAGAGATCTGGGAGAAGAGACCCAGTACTTC. This gives the protein CSARDLGEETQYF.

This clonotype occurred a few times. The V and J genes are TRBV4-2 and TRBJ1-1, with D possibly being TRBD1 (5 bases). The CDR3 totals 17 residues. V shed 0 bases and J shed 6 bases, with 20 bases lying between them. From germline, CDR1 is LGHNA and CDR2 YNFKEQ. CDR3 region: CASSQESRQRATPEAFF. The CDR3 nucleotides read TGTGCCAGCAGCCAAGAATCCAGACAGCGAGCGACTCCTGAAGCTTTCTTT.

This clonotype was detected only a few times. This chain links TRBV11-2 with TRBJ1-1; D is possibly TRBD1 (6 bases). Germline assignment: CDR1 SGHAT and CDR2 FQNNGV. V lost 0 bases and J 9 bases, leaving 11 bases between the germline ends. The CDR3 has 13 residues. CDR3 amino acids: CASSLDFGTKAFF. The CDR3, as DNA: TGTGCCAGCAGCTTAGATTTCGGGACAAAAGCTTTCTTT.

This clonotype has more than one count but fewer than ten. The V gene is TRBV20-1, the J gene TRBJ2-6; D call uncertain. The CDR3 runs to 14 residues. V was cut by 3 bases and J by 1 base, with 7 bases left in between. Per germline, CDR1 DFQATT and CDR2 SNEGSKA (reference sequence). For the CDR3, the DNA is TGCAGTGCTAGGACTTTATCTGGGGCCAACGTCCTGACTTTC. Its translation: CSARTLSGANVLTF.

The V and J genes are TRBV20-1 and TRBJ2-7; 7 bases are shared with TRBD1. CDR1 is DFQATT and CDR2 is SNEGSKA in the germline V gene (reference sequence). Trimming at V came to 6 bases and at J to 2 bases, leaving 10 bases not matched to a gene. CDR3 length equals 14 residues. CDR3 DNA: TGCAGTGCCACCCGGGACAGCTTAACCTACGAGCAGTACTTC. Amino acids: CSATRDSLTYEQYF.

The V and J genes are TRBV29-1 and TRBJ2-1; 8 bases line up with TRBD2. The CDR3 length is 16 residues. The V segment lost 4 bases and the J segment 3 bases; nucleotides outside the gene matches: 11. From germline, CDR1 is SQVTM and CDR2 ANQGSEA. The CDR3 region is CSVVLVASGHYNEQFF. The CDR3 nucleotides read TGCAGCGTTGTTTTGGTGGCTAGCGGGCACTACAATGAGCAGTTCTTC.

This chain joins TRBV4-3 and TRBJ2-7, with D tentatively TRBD2 (6 bases). Germline assignment: CDR1 LGHNA and CDR2 YSLEER. This CDR3 contains 13 residues. Trimming cost V 5 bases and J 6 bases, with 14 bases left between them. The CDR3 bases are TGCGCCAGCAGCTTCGCGGGGCGTGGCGAGCAGTACTTC. It translates to CASSFAGRGEQYF.

The chain carries TRBV15 and TRBJ1-5; TRBD1 matches 8 bases. Germline CDR1 is LNHNV and CDR2 is YYDKDF (reference sequence). V gave up 0 bases and J gave up 6 bases; unmatched junction bases: 7. This CDR3 has 16 residues. The CDR3 nucleotides are TGTGCCACCAGCAGAGACGGAACAGGGGGGCTTCAGCCCCAGCATTTT. This gives the protein CATSRDGTGGLQPQHF.

This clonotype was counted between two and nine times. V and J are TRBV27 and TRBJ1-2; 10 bases line up with TRBD1. This CDR3 is 14 amino acids long. J lost 8 bases, V lost 3 bases, and 6 bases had no gene match. Germline CDR1 MNHEY, CDR2 SMNVEV (reference sequence). The CDR3 spells CASSLTGGVRGYTF. CDR3 in DNA: TGTGCCAGCAGTTTGACAGGGGGCGTGAGAGGCTACACCTTC.

This clonotype was seen more than once but under ten times. The genes are TRBV9 and TRBJ2-4; D is possibly TRBD2 (6 bases). CDR3 length: 17 residues. Germline loops: CDR1 SGDLS, CDR2 YYNGEE. Trimming took off 0 bases at V and 1 base at J, with 14 bases between the two ends. The CDR3 region is CASSVVGGNSAKNIQYF. The CDR3, as DNA: TGTGCCAGCAGCGTAGTAGGAGGGAATAGCGCCAAAAACATTCAGTACTTC.

This clonotype was recorded a few times. The rearrangement joins TRBV7-2 to TRBJ2-6; weak D call: TRBD2 (5 bases). Trimming took 1 base from V and 0 from J, leaving 13 bases between them. Germline V gene lookup returns CDR1 SGHTA and CDR2 FQGNSA. The CDR3 extends over 18 amino acids. The CDR3 DNA sequence: TGTGCCAGCAGCTTAGGAGGAGGACTGAGCTCTGGGGCCAACGTCCTGACTTTC. Translation gives CASSLGGGLSSGANVLTF.

The gene calls are TRBV5-1 and TRBJ2-2; no clear D gene. The germline CDR1 and CDR2 sequences are SGHRS and YFSETQ. Trimming shortened V by 4 bases and J by 6 bases, and 13 bases separated the two germline ends. CDR3 length: 14 residues. The CDR3 loop is CASSAVLGAGELFF. In DNA form, the CDR3 reads TGCGCCAGCAGCGCTGTCCTTGGGGCCGGGGAGCTGTTTTTT.

This chain joins TRBV6-1 and TRBJ1-1, with TRBD1 as a possible D gene (5 bases). The CDR3 is made up of 13 amino acids. V was clipped by 6 bases and J by 10 bases, with 18 bases between them. From germline, CDR1 is MNHNS and CDR2 SASEGT. CDR3 region: CASSRIQGLRAFF. The CDR3 DNA reads as TGTGCCAGCAGCCGGATCCAGGGCCTCAGAGCTTTCTTT.

This clonotype has just a few counts. CDR3 in amino acids: CASSLTGGGEGKNIQYF. CDR3 in DNA: TGTGCCAGCAGCTTAACGGGAGGGGGTGAGGGTAAAAACATTCAGTACTTC. V is TRBV7-3 and J is TRBJ2-4, with D maybe TRBD2 (7 bases). Trimming removed 0 bases at V and 4 bases at J, with 16 bases between. CDR3 length: 17 amino acids. CDR1 and CDR2 (germline): SGHTA, FQGTGA.

V gene TRBV6-1 combines with J gene TRBJ2-2, with 7 bases identical to TRBD2. This CDR3 has 13 residues. Germline V gene lookup returns CDR1 MNHNS and CDR2 SASEGT. V shed 6 bases and J 4 bases; nucleotides not matched to a gene: 2. The CDR3 DNA follows: TGTGCCAGCAGGGGACTATTCACCGGGGAGCTGTTTTTT. Amino acids: CASRGLFTGELFF.

In its sample, this clonotype was seen once. The chain carries TRBV5-5 and TRBJ2-5; D is unclear. The J call may be faulty, since TRBJ2-1 better matches the DNA end. Germline CDR1 and CDR2: SGHKS and YYEKEE (reference sequence). The CDR3 extends over 13 amino acids. The CDR3 DNA reads as TGTGCCAGCAGCTTGGTACCCACGCAGGAGCAGTTCTTC. Translating gives CASSLVPTQEQFF.

This chain links TRBV2 with TRBJ1-1, with unresolved D. This CDR3 spans 12 amino acids. V was clipped by 6 bases and J by 8 bases, with 13 bases between them. The germline gives CDR1 SNHLY, CDR2 FYNNEI. The DNA for the CDR3 is TGTGCCAGCAGGGAGGGTCCTCGAGAAGCTTTCTTT. Residues: CASREGPREAFF.

This clonotype appeared a few times. The J gene is TRBJ2-1, the V gene TRBV12-3 or TRBV12-4, with D unclear. CDR3 length equals 13 residues. V dropped 6 bases and J dropped 8 bases, with 14 bases sitting between them. The CDR3 loop reads CASSPIGSDEQFF. The CDR3 bases are TGTGCCAGCAGCCCTATTGGATCGGATGAGCAGTTCTTC.

This clonotype was observed a handful of times. The chain recombines TRBV3-1 with TRBJ2-7, with 8 bases matching TRBD2. J was trimmed by 4 bases and V by 4 bases; bases with no gene match: 9. The germline CDR1 and CDR2 sequences are LGHDT and YNNKEL (reference sequence). The CDR3 has 15 amino acids. The CDR3 DNA reads as TGTGCCAGCAGCCCGCAGCCCTCGGGAGGGTACGAGCAGTACTTC. It translates to CASSPQPSGGYEQYF.

The V and J genes are TRBV15 and TRBJ1-3, with a weak D call TRBD1 (5 bases). V shed 4 bases and J shed 7 bases, with 8 bases lying between them. The germline gives CDR1 LNHNV, CDR2 YYDKDF (reference sequence). The CDR3 is made up of 12 amino acids. CDR3 amino acids: CATSTKGNTIYF. The CDR3 nucleotides read TGTGCCACCAGCACCAAGGGGAACACCATATATTTT.